These 14 T cell receptor beta chains share one sample of origin, sequenced in a study of technical replicates of blood from a few donors. Data came from immunoSEQ multiplex PCR; TCRdb stores just in-frame clones and leaves some out. This sample yields tens of thousands of clones, of which over 75% are seen a single time; roughly 3.9% belongs to the top ten. Sample: PBMCs. These receptors were obtained from a human donor in good health. Some clones in this sample may be carry-over from other donors' samples.

The chain joins TRBV4-3 to TRBJ2-7, with D perhaps TRBD1 (6 bases). The CDR3 runs to 16 residues. Trimming pared 0 bases from V and 2 bases from J, leaving 14 bases between. Per the germline V gene, CDR1 is LGHNA and CDR2 is YSLEER. The DNA for the CDR3 is TGCGCCAGCAGCCAAGATCGTCAGGGGTTGGCCTACGAGCAGTACTTC. It specifies CASSQDRQGLAYEQYF.

This clone was recorded a few times. The chain uses TRBV9 and TRBJ2-7; the D gene is possibly TRBD2 (6 bases). The ends were cut back, 5 bases at V and 7 bases at J, with 16 bases in the middle. Germline CDR1 SGDLS, CDR2 YYNGEE. This CDR3 is built from 13 residues. This chain's CDR3 is CASSYQEGLEQYF. In DNA, the CDR3 is TGTGCCAGCAGTTATCAGGAGGGGCTTGAGCAGTACTTC.

The V call is TRBV10-3, the J call TRBJ2-7; TRBD2 matches at 8 bases. With 2 bases clipped from V and 2 bases from J, the junction kept 5 bases outside the gene matches. This CDR3 is built from 15 residues. Looked up from germline, CDR1 is ENHRY and CDR2 is SYGVKD. The CDR3 sequence is CAISEGLASTYEQYF. CDR3 in DNA: TGTGCCATCAGTGAGGGACTAGCTAGTACCTACGAGCAGTACTTC.

This clone was recorded once. The chain recombines TRBV6-1 with TRBJ2-7, with 9 bases identical to TRBD1. Germline CDR1 reads MNHNS; CDR2 reads SASEGT. V gave up 10 bases and J gave up 5 bases; unmatched junction bases: 12. This CDR3 contains 14 residues. The CDR3: CATWDWTGADEQYF. The CDR3 DNA reads TGTGCCACCTGGGACTGGACAGGGGCCGACGAGCAGTACTTC.

V gene TRBV6-5 combines with J gene TRBJ2-4, with a tentative D call TRBD1 (5 bases). The V gene's germline CDR1 is MNHEY and CDR2 SVGAGI. V was shortened by 8 bases and J by 8 bases, with 19 bases between the two germline ends. This CDR3 spans 14 amino acids. This chain's CDR3 is CASGSQGSKDIQYF. DNA for the CDR3: TGTGCCAGCGGGTCGCAGGGTAGTAAAGACATTCAGTACTTC.

This clone came up a few times. The CDR3 region has the DNA TGCAGCGTCCCCAGTGGGCTCTCCAATCAGCCCCAGCATTTT. Protein product: CSVPSGLSNQPQHF. V is TRBV29-1 and J is TRBJ1-5; no reliable D call. From germline, CDR1 is SQVTM and CDR2 ANQGSEA. The V end lost 6 bases, the J end lost 3 bases, and 15 bases lay between the germline ends. The CDR3 has 14 residues.

This chain joins TRBV19 and TRBJ2-7; D possibly corresponds to TRBD1 (6 bases). The CDR3 has 13 residues. Germline lookup yields CDR1 LNHDA and CDR2 SQIVND (reference sequence). V lost 7 bases, J lost 4 bases, and 14 bases lay in between. CDR3 in amino acids: CASTKGRGYEQYF. In DNA, the CDR3 is TGTGCCAGTACCAAGGGTAGGGGGTACGAGCAGTACTTC.

CDR3 region: CASNQQGNTGELFF. CDR3 in DNA: TGTGCCAGTAATCAACAGGGGAACACCGGGGAGCTGTTTTTT. This chain connects TRBV19 to TRBJ2-2, with D possibly being TRBD1 (6 bases). Trimming pared 7 bases from V and 1 base from J, leaving 10 bases between. The germline V gene encodes CDR1 LNHDA and CDR2 SQIVND (reference sequence). The CDR3 spans 14 residues.

This chain connects TRBV19 to TRBJ2-7; 12 bases fit TRBD1. The length of the CDR3 is 14 residues. The junction had 7 bases not matched to a gene; V was cut back by 6 bases and J by 7 bases. From germline, CDR1 is LNHDA and CDR2 SQIVND (reference sequence). CDR3 sequence (DNA): TGTGCCAGTAGCGCAGGGACAGGGGGCCGAGAGCAGTACTTC. The encoded protein is CASSAGTGGREQYF.

This rearrangement joins TRBV4-1 to TRBJ1-6; 10 bases agree with TRBD1. The V gene end was trimmed by 0 bases and the J gene end by 6 bases; junction bases not matched to a gene: 8. The CDR3 is 18 residues long. Per germline, CDR1 MGHRA and CDR2 YSYEKL. The CDR3 DNA reads TGCGCCAGCAGCCAAGATTCGAGACAGGGGGCTAGTAATTCACCCCTCCACTTT. It is translated as CASSQDSRQGASNSPLHF.

V is TRBV21-1 and J is TRBJ1-5. TRBV21-1 counts as a pseudogene. This CDR3 has 17 residues. The CDR3 DNA reads TGTGCCAGCAGCAAAGAGGGAGGGGAAAGAAGCAATCAGCCCCAGCATTTT. Translation: CASSKEGGERSNQPQHF.

The rearrangement joins TRBV5-4 to TRBJ2-7, with 7 nucleotides matching TRBD2. V shed 3 bases and J 3 bases; nucleotides not matched to a gene: 9. CDR1 and CDR2 from the germline V gene are SGHNT and YYREEE (reference sequence). CDR3 length: 15 residues. The CDR3 loop is CASSYGASGLYEQYF. CDR3 nucleotide sequence: TGTGCCAGCAGCTATGGAGCTAGCGGCCTCTACGAGCAGTACTTC.

The chain combines TRBV30 with TRBJ1-1; D possibly corresponds to TRBD1 (6 bases). This CDR3 contains 13 residues. The V end lost 3 bases, the J end lost 4 bases, and 12 bases lay between the germline ends. In germline, CDR1 is GTSNPN, CDR2 SVGIG (reference sequence). In DNA form, the CDR3 reads TGTGCCTGGAGCGCACAGGGTTTCACTGAAGCTTTCTTT. Translation: CAWSAQGFTEAFF.

This clone has just one count. This rearrangement joins TRBV5-1 to TRBJ1-2; TRBD1 might be the D (6 bases). The CDR3 consists of 12 residues. The V and J ends lost 4 bases and 4 bases respectively, with 8 bases between them. CDR1 and CDR2 from the germline V gene are SGHRS and YFSETQ. Here the CDR3 DNA reads TGCGCCAGCAGCCAGGACAGCTATGGCTACACCTTC. Translation gives CASSQDSYGYTF.